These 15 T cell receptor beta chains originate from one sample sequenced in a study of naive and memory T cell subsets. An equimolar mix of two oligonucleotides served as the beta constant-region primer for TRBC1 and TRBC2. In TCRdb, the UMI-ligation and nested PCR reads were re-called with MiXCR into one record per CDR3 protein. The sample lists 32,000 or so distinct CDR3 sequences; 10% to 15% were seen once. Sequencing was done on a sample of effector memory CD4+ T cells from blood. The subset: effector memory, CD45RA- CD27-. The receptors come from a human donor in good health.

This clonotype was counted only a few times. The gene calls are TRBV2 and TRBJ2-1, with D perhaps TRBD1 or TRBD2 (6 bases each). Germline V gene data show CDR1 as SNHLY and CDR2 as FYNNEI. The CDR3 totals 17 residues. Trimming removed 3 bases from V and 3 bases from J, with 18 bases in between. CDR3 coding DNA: TGTGCCAGCAGTGAGAGATTACGGGGGCCTTTCTACAATGAGCAGTTCTTC. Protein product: CASSERLRGPFYNEQFF.

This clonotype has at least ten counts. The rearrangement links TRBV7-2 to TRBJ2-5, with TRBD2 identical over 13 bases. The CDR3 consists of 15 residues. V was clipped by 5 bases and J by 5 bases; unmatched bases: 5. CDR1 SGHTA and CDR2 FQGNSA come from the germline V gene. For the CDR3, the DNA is TGTGCCAGCAGCGCGGGACTAGCGGGATGGGAGACCCAGTACTTC. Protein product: CASSAGLAGWETQYF.

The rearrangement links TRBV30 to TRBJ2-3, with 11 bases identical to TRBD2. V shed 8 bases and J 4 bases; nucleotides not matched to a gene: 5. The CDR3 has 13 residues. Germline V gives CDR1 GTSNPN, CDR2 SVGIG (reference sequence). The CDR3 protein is CAGSGRDADTQYF. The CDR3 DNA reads TGTGCCGGTAGCGGGAGGGATGCAGATACGCAGTATTTT.

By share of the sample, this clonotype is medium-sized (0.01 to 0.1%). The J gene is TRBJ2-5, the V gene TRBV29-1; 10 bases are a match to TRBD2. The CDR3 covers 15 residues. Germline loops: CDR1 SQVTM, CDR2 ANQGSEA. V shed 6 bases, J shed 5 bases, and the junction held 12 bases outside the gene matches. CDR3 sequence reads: CSVHLASGSPETQYF. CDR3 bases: TGCAGCGTCCACTTAGCTAGCGGGAGCCCGGAGACCCAGTACTTC.

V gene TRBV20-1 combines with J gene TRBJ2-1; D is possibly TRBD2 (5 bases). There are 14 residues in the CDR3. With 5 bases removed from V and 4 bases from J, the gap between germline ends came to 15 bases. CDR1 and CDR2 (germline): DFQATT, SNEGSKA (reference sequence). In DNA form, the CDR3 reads TGCAGTGCTTCCCGGGGAGCGACGTACAATGAGCAGTTCTTC. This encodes CSASRGATYNEQFF.

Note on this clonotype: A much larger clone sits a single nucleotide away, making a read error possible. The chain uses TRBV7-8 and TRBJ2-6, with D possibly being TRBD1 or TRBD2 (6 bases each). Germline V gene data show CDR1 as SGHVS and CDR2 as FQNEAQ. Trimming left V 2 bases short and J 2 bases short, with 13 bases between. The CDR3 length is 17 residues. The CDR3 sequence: CASSLRGARAGANVLTF. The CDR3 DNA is TGTGCCAGCAGCTTAAGGGGGGCGCGCGCTGGGGCCAACGTCCTGACTTTC.

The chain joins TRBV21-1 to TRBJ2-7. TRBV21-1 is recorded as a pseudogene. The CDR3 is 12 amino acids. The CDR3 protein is CASRRHGYEQYF. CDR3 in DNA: TGTGCCAGCAGAAGGCACGGCTACGAGCAGTACTTC.

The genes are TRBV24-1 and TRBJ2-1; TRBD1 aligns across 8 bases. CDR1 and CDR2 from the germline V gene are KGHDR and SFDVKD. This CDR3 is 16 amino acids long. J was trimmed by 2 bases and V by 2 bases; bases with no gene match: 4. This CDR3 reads CATSDSGTGTYNEQFF. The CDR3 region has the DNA TGTGCCACCAGTGATTCCGGGACAGGCACCTACAATGAGCAGTTCTTC.

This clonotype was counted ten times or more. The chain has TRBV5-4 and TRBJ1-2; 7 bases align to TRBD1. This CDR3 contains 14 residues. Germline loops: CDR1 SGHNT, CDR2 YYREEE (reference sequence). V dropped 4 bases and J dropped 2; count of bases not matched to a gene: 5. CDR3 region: CASSKWDSNYGYTF. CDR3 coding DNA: TGTGCCAGCAGCAAATGGGACAGCAACTATGGCTACACCTTC.

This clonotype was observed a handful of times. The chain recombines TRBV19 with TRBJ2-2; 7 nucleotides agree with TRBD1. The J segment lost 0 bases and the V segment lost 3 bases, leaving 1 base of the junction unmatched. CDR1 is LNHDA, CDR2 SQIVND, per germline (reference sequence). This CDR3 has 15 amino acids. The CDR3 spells CASSITGANTGELFF. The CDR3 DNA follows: TGTGCCAGTAGTATTACAGGGGCGAACACCGGGGAGCTGTTTTTT.

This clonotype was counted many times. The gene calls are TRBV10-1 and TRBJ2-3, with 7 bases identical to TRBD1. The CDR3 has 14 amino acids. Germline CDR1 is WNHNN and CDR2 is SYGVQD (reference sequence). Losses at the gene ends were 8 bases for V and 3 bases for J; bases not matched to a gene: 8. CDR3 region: CASQVQGVTDTQYF. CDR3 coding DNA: TGCGCCAGCCAAGTGCAGGGGGTAACAGATACGCAGTATTTT.

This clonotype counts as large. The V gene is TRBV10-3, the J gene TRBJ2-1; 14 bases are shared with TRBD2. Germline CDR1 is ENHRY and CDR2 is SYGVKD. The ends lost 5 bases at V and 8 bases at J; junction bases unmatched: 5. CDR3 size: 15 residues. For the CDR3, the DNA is TGTGCCATCAGTAAGACTAGCGGGAGGGGCGATGAGCAGTTCTTC. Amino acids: CAISKTSGRGDEQFF.

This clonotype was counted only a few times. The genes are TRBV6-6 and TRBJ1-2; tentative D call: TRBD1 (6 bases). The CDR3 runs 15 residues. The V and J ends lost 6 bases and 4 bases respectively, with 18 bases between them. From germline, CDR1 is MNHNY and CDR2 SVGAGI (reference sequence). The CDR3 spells CASREYRDPSYGYTF. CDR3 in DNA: TGTGCCAGCAGGGAATACAGGGATCCATCCTATGGCTACACCTTC.

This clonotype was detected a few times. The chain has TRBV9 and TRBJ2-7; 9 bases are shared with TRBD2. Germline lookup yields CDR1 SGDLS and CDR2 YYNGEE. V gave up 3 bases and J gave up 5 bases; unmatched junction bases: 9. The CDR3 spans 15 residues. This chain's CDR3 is CASSAEIAGVDEQYF. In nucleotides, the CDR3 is TGTGCCAGCAGCGCCGAAATAGCGGGAGTAGACGAGCAGTACTTC.

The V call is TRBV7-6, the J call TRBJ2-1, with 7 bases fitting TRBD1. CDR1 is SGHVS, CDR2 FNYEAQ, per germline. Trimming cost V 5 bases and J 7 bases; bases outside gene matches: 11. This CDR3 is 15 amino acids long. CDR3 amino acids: CASSGPRTGVNEQFF. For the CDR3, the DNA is TGTGCCAGCAGCGGCCCACGCACAGGGGTGAATGAGCAGTTCTTC.